One TCR beta chain is described in this entry. This sample is part of a study of shared clonotypes between healthy human individuals. Source study methods: Owing to the provision of junction-only sequences devoid of quality scores by immunoSEQ, filtering differed. The data were produced by immunoSEQ multiplex PCR, yet TCRdb's version contains in-frame clones alone and is incomplete. The DNA was the basis for D and trimming; V, J and clone size are from that table. The sample consists of around 2,000,000 clones, around 93% of them appearing once. In the naive CD8 group, cells lacked CD45RO and were positively selected for CCR7, so terminally differentiated effector memory CD45RA+ cells were left out. The sequenced material came from naive CD8+ T cells from PBMCs. This receptor was taken from a man younger than 30 in good health. Some clones in this sample may be carry-over from other donors' samples.

The DNA for the CDR3 is TGTGCCAGTAGCCGAGCAGTGAACACTGAAGCTTTCTTT. Amino acid sequence: CASSRAVNTEAFF. V gene TRBV19 combines with J gene TRBJ1-1; no clear D gene. Trimming took 6 bases from V and 0 from J, leaving 8 bases between them. This CDR3 has 13 residues. Germline V gives CDR1 LNHDA, CDR2 SQIVND (reference sequence). Full variable domain (remainder filled in from reference TRBV19 and TRBJ1-1): DGGITQSPKYLFRKEGQNVTLSCEQNLNHDAMYWYRQDPGQGLRLIYYSQIVNDFQKGDIAEGYSVSREKKESFPLTVTSAQKNPTAFYLCASSRAVNTEAFFGQGTRLTVV.